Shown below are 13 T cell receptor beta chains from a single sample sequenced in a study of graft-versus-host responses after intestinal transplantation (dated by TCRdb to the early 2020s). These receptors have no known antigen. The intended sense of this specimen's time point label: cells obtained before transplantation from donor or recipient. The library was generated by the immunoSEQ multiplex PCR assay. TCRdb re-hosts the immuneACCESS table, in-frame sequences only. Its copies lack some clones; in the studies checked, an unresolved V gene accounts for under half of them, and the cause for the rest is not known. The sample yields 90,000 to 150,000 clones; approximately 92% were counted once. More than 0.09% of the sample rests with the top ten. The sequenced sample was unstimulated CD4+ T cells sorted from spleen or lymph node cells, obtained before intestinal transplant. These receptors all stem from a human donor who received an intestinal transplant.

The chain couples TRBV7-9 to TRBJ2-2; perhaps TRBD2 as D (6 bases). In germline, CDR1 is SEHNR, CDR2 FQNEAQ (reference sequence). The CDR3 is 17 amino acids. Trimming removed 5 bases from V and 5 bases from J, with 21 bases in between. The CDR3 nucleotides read TGTGCCAGCAGCCCGTCCCTCGGGGGAGTGAGAACCGGGGAGCTGTTTTTT. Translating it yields CASSPSLGGVRTGELFF.

In nucleotides, the CDR3 is TGTGCCAGCAGCGCCCGGGAGGGCCTGTACAATGAGCAGTTCTTC. Amino acid sequence: CASSAREGLYNEQFF. This rearrangement joins TRBV9 to TRBJ2-1, with 8 positions matching TRBD2. This CDR3 spans 15 amino acids. Germline V CDR1 and CDR2: SGDLS, YYNGEE. The junction had 6 bases not matched to a gene; V was cut back by 3 bases and J by 4 bases.

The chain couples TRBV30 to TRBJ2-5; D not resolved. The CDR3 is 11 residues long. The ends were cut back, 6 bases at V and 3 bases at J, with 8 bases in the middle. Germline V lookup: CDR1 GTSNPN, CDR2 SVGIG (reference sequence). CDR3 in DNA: TGTGCCTGCCTCGCGGAAGAGACCCAGTACTTC. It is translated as CACLAEETQYF.

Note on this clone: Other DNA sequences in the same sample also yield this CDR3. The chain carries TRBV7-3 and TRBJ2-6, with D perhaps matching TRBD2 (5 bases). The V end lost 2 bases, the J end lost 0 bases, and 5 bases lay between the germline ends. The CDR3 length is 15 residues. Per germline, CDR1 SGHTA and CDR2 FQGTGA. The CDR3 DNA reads TGTGCCAGCAGCTTAGGAGGCTCTGGGGCCAACGTCCTGACTTTC. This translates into CASSLGGSGANVLTF.

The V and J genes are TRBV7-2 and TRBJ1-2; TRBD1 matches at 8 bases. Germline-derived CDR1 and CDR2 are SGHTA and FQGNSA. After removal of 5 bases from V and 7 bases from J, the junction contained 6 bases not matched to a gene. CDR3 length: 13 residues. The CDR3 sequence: CASSRTGRVGYTF. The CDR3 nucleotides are TGTGCCAGCAGCCGGACAGGGCGGGTTGGCTACACCTTC. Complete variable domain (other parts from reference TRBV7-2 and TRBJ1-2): GAGVSQSPSNKVTEKGKDVELRCDPISGHTALYWYRQSLGQGLEFLIYFQGNSAPDKSGLPSDRFSAERTGGSVSTLTIQRTQQEDSAVYLCASSRTGRVGYTFGSGTRLTVV.

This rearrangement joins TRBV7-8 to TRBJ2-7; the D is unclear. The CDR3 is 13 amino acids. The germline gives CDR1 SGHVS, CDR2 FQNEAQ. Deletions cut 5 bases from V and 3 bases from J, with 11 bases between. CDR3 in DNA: TGTGCCAGCAGCAGCGCCGAATACTACGAGCAGTACTTC. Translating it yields CASSSAEYYEQYF.

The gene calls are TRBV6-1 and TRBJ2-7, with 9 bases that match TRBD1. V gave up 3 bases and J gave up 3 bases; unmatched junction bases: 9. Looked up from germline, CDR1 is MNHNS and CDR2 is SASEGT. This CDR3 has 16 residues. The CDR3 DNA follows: TGTGCCAGCAGTGAGAAACTACCGGGACAGGGCTACGAGCAGTACTTC. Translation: CASSEKLPGQGYEQYF.

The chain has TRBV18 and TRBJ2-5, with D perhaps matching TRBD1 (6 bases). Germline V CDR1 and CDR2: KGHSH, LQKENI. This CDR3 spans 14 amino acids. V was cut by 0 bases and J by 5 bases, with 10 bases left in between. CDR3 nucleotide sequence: TGTGCCAGCTCACCACCGTCCACAGGGGAGACCCAGTACTTC. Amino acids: CASSPPSTGETQYF. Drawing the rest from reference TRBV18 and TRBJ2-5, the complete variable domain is NAGVMQNPRHLVRRRGQEARLRCSPMKGHSHVYWYRQLPEEGLKFMVYLQKENIIDESGMPKERFSAEFPKEGPSILRIQQVVRGDSAAYFCASSPPSTGETQYFGPGTRLLVL.

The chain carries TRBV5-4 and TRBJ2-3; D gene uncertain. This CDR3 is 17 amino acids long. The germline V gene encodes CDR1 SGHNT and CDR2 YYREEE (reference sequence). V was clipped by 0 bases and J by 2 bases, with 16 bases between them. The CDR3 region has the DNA TGTGCCAGCAGCTTGGTTTTGGCCAGGCAAGCCACAGATACGCAGTATTTT. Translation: CASSLVLARQATDTQYF.

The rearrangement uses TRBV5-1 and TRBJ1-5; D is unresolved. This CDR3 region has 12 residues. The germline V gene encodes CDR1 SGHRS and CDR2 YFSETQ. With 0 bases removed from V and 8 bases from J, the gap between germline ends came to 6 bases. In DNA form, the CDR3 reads TGCGCCAGCAGCTTGGAAGGGAAGCCCCAGCATTTT. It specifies CASSLEGKPQHF.

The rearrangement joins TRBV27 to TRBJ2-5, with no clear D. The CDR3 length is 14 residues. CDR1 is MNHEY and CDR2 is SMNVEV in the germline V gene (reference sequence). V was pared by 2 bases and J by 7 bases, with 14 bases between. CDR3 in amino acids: CASSLGIGLGTQYF. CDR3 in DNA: TGTGCCAGCAGTTTAGGTATAGGGCTTGGGACCCAGTACTTC.

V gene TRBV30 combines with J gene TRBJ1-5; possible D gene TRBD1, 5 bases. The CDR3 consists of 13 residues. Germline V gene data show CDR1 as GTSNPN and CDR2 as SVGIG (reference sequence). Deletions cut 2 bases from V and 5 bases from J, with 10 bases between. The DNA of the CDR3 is TGTGCCTGGAGTATGGACACCGATCAGCCCCAGCATTTT. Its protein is CAWSMDTDQPQHF.

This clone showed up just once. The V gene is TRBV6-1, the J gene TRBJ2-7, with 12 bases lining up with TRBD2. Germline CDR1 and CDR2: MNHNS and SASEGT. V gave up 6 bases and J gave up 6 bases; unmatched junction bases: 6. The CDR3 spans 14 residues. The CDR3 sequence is CASRATSGSREQYF. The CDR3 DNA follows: TGTGCCAGCAGAGCGACTAGCGGGAGTCGCGAGCAGTACTTC.